The T cell receptor beta chain under discussion was sequenced for a study of blood T cell repertoires in COVID-19. In the study overall: There were acute and convalescent COVID-19 samples, and they came from the United States, Italy and Spain. The analysed material was cDNA or gDNA that came from T cells, B-cell-depleted T cells, or PBMCs.

In the original analysis: Nucleated cell counts were estimated from reference gene primer amplification. Clones were read by immunoSEQ multiplex PCR, and TCRdb kept only the in-frame ones, dropping some. V, J and clone size are taken as reported in that table, and D and trimming were inferred from the DNA itself. The repertoire includes about 98,000 clones, 84% of them detected once, and over 9.5% sits in the top ten. The germline CDR1 and CDR2 sequences are MNHNS and SASEGT. The CDR3 totals 16 residues. Trimming left V 4 bases short and J 0 bases short, with 12 bases between. Sequencing input: peripheral blood. The V gene is TRBV6-1, the J gene TRBJ2-2; weak D call: TRBD1 (6 bases). The receptor was isolated from a man between 35 and 55 years old with active or convalescent COVID-19. The CDR3 coding sequence is TGTGCCAGCAGTGGCAGGACAGTTGCGAACACCGGGGAGCTGTTTTTT. It specifies CASSGRTVANTGELFF.